This T cell receptor (beta chain) derives from a study of blood T cell repertoires in COVID-19. Study summary: Samples of COVID-19 (acute and convalescent) were obtained from the United States, Italy and Spain. T cells, B-cell-depleted T cells, or PBMCs provided the cDNA or gDNA that served as material.

Authors' methods: Estimation of nucleated cell counts relied on the amplification of reference gene primers. Some clones are missing from TCRdb's copy, which holds only in-frame ones; the method was immunoSEQ multiplex PCR. The D gene and trimming were derived from the DNA, and the V and J assignments and clone size from that table. Among 100,000 to 150,000 clones listed, 75% to 85% were seen once. The germline V gene encodes CDR1 MDHEN and CDR2 SYDVKM. After removal of 2 bases from V and 2 bases from J, the junction contained 13 bases not matched to a gene. The CDR3 runs to 18 residues. The TCR comes from a woman in her fifties or sixties with acute or convalescent COVID-19. The rearrangement joins TRBV28 to TRBJ2-7; 9 positions agree with TRBD2. Material for sequencing was peripheral blood. The chain's CDR3 is CASSLRWRRLAGTYEQYF. The CDR3 region has the DNA TGTGCCAGCAGTTTAAGGTGGCGGCGGCTAGCGGGGACCTACGAGCAGTACTTC.